The next 18 T cell receptor beta chains were all read from a single sample in a study of cytomegalovirus exposure and HLA in healthy donors. Use of 60 Vbeta and 13 Jbeta primers characterized the PCR. Method: immunoSEQ multiplex PCR; TCRdb's copy keeps in-frame clones and lacks some. The sample gives roughly 150,000 clones, roughly 73% of which show up once; roughly 12% is in the top ten. Sequenced material: PBMCs. The receptors come from a man aged 18 to 29 in good health and CMV-seropositive.

J is TRBJ2-7 and V is TRBV6-5; perhaps TRBD2 as D (6 bases). The CDR3 has 15 residues. The germline V gene encodes CDR1 MNHEY and CDR2 SVGAGI. Trimming cost V 2 bases and J 7 bases, with 18 bases left between them. The DNA for the CDR3 is TGTGCCAGCAGTTACCACCCGCCAGGCCGGGGGGAGCAGTACTTC. Translated, it gives CASSYHPPGRGEQYF.

The CDR3 nucleotides are TGTGCCAGCAGCCCCGGTACGGAGCCAAGCTCCTACGAGCAGTACTTC. Encoded protein: CASSPGTEPSSYEQYF. This chain uses TRBV5-4 with TRBJ2-5; D is uncertain. Judging by the DNA end, TRBJ2-7 fits better; the J call may be wrong. The CDR3 contains 16 residues. Germline V lookup: CDR1 SGHNT, CDR2 YYREEE (reference sequence).

The rearrangement links TRBV19 to TRBJ2-7, with TRBD1 matching over 7 bases. This CDR3 has 15 amino acids. Trimming took 3 bases from V and 5 from J; bases not matched to a gene: 10. Germline-derived CDR1 and CDR2 are LNHDA and SQIVND (reference sequence). The CDR3: CASSIWSQGVNEQYF. CDR3 nucleotide sequence: TGTGCCAGTAGTATCTGGTCTCAGGGGGTTAACGAGCAGTACTTC.

Turning to this clone: The junction departs from germline at one end; a sequencing error may be responsible. The chain recombines TRBV30 with TRBJ1-2, with TRBD1 matching 7 bases. Germline V gene data show CDR1 as GTSNPN and CDR2 as SVGIG (reference sequence). CDR3 length: 13 amino acids. The CDR3 reads CAWSKNPGGGYPF. CDR3 coding DNA: TGTGCCTGGAGCAAAAATCCAGGGGGTGGCTACCCCTTC.

This rearrangement joins TRBV27 to TRBJ2-1; tentatively, D is TRBD2 (6 bases). Trimming stripped 2 bases from V and 5 bases from J, with 10 bases between. The CDR3 runs 14 residues. Per the germline V gene, CDR1 is MNHEY and CDR2 is SMNVEV (reference sequence). The CDR3 reads CASSLSGPNNEQFF. The CDR3, as DNA: TGTGCCAGCAGTTTAAGCGGGCCCAACAATGAGCAGTTCTTC.

This clone was recorded a few times. The chain uses TRBV28 and TRBJ2-3, with 8 positions matching TRBD2. The ends lost 7 bases at V and 7 bases at J; junction bases unmatched: 13. The CDR3 runs 15 residues. Looked up from germline, CDR1 is MDHEN and CDR2 is SYDVKM. The CDR3 loop reads CASIPTSGPTYTQYF. As DNA, the CDR3 is TGTGCCAGCATTCCAACTAGCGGCCCCACCTATACGCAGTATTTT.

The rearrangement uses TRBV15 and TRBJ1-4; 7 bases line up with TRBD1. The CDR3 consists of 15 residues. Losses at the gene ends were 3 bases for V and 0 bases for J; bases not matched to a gene: 1. CDR1 is LNHNV and CDR2 is YYDKDF in the germline V gene (reference sequence). This chain's CDR3 is CATSSTGATNEKLFF. In DNA, the CDR3 is TGTGCCACCAGCAGTACAGGGGCAACTAATGAAAAACTGTTTTTT.

As concerns this clone: One end of the junction fails to match germline, which may point to a read error. CDR3 in DNA: TGTGCCAGCAGTGACCCCGGGACAGCGAGTAATGAAAGACTGTTTTTT. Amino acids: CASSDPGTASNERLFF. The chain has TRBV25-1 and TRBJ1-4, with TRBD1 matching 7 bases. The germline gives CDR1 MGHDK, CDR2 SYGVNS. CDR3 size: 16 residues.

The chain uses TRBV20-1 and TRBJ2-7; unclear D gene. CDR1 is DFQATT, CDR2 SNEGSKA, per germline (reference sequence). The CDR3 totals 11 residues. Trimming stripped 5 bases from V and 5 bases from J, with 10 bases between. The CDR3 loop is CSAPVGDEQYF. CDR3 nucleotides: TGCAGTGCTCCCGTGGGCGACGAGCAGTACTTC.

The gene calls are TRBV5-1 and TRBJ2-7; TRBD1 matches at 9 bases. The CDR3 covers 15 residues. V lost 4 bases to trimming and J lost 4 bases; unmatched junction nucleotides: 9. Germline CDR1 and CDR2: SGHRS and YFSETQ. The CDR3 spells CASSGPRDRDYEQYF. The CDR3 DNA sequence: TGCGCCAGCAGCGGCCCCCGGGACAGGGATTACGAGCAGTACTTC. The variable domain in full, with the rest retrieved from reference TRBV5-1 and TRBJ2-7, is KAGVTQTPRYLIKTRGQQVTLSCSPISGHRSVSWYQQTPGQGLQFLFEYFSETQRNKGNFPGRFSGRQFSNSRSEMNVSTLELGDSALYLCASSGPRDRDYEQYFGPGTRLTVT.

This clone was observed a handful of times. The rearrangement uses TRBV5-6 and TRBJ1-6; the D gene is possibly TRBD1 (5 bases). V was cut by 4 bases and J by 4 bases, with 12 bases left in between. Germline CDR1 is SGHDT and CDR2 is YYEEEE. The CDR3 contains 15 residues. CDR3 sequence (DNA): TGTGCCAGCAGCGCAGACGGGGGATATAATTCACCCCTCCACTTT. Amino acids: CASSADGGYNSPLHF.

V and J are TRBV5-1 and TRBJ1-4; D unresolved. Trimming took off 6 bases at V and 5 bases at J, with 17 bases between the two ends. The germline V gene encodes CDR1 SGHRS and CDR2 YFSETQ. This CDR3 has 15 amino acids. For the CDR3, the DNA is TGCGCCAGCAACCCCGAGGCTTTTTCAAATGAAAAACTGTTTTTT. This gives the protein CASNPEAFSNEKLFF.

The chain combines TRBV11-2 with TRBJ2-7; 8 bases agree with TRBD2. This CDR3 is built from 15 residues. V gave up 1 base and J gave up 3 bases; unmatched junction bases: 5. Looked up from germline, CDR1 is SGHAT and CDR2 is FQNNGV. The CDR3 nucleotides read TGTGCCAGCAGCTTAGTGGTTAGCGGGAACTACGAGCAGTACTTC. Its protein product is CASSLVVSGNYEQYF.

V is TRBV27 and J is TRBJ2-7; TRBD1 matches at 9 bases. J gave up 3 bases and V 6 bases, and 3 bases lay outside the gene matches. CDR1 is MNHEY, CDR2 SMNVEV, per germline (reference sequence). The CDR3 covers 13 residues. The CDR3, as DNA: TGTGCCAGCAGGAGGGACAGGGACTACGAGCAGTACTTC. Translating gives CASRRDRDYEQYF.

The chain uses TRBV28 and TRBJ2-1, with a possible D match to TRBD1 (5 bases). V lost 5 bases, J lost 10 bases, and 12 bases lay in between. The germline V gene encodes CDR1 MDHEN and CDR2 SYDVKM. The CDR3 contains 12 residues. CDR3 nucleotide sequence: TGTGCCAGCAGTGTCAGGGTAGGAGAGCAGTTCTTC. It encodes CASSVRVGEQFF.

V and J are TRBV2 and TRBJ1-5, with 7 nucleotides matching TRBD1. Germline lookup yields CDR1 SNHLY and CDR2 FYNNEI. The CDR3 is made up of 14 amino acids. V shed 7 bases, J shed 2 bases, and the junction held 5 bases outside the gene matches. CDR3 loop: CASNLDRGNQPQHF. The CDR3 DNA reads TGTGCCAGCAACCTAGACAGGGGCAATCAGCCCCAGCATTTT. Based on the CDR3 plus reference TRBV2 and TRBJ1-5, the full variable domain is EPEVTQTPSHQVTQMGQEVILRCVPISNHLYFYWYRQILGQKVEFLVSFYNNEISEKSEIFDDQFSVERPDGSNFTLKIRSTKLEDSAMYFCASNLDRGNQPQHFGDGTRLSIL.

To note about this clone: A read error may produce the germline difference seen at one junction end. The same CDR3 also results from other DNA sequences found in this sample. V gene TRBV6-1 combines with J gene TRBJ2-7, with TRBD1 matching 8 bases. Per germline, CDR1 MNHNS and CDR2 SASEGT. The CDR3 has 16 residues. CDR3 nucleotide sequence: TGCGCCAGCAGTGAGTCGGCCGGGACAGGCACCTACGAGCAGTACTTC. Translating gives CASSESAGTGTYEQYF.

The CDR3 DNA reads as TGTGCCAGCAGCCCTATAGCGGGAGTCACAGATACGCAGTATTTT. Its translation is CASSPIAGVTDTQYF. The chain uses TRBV2 and TRBJ2-3, with 9 bases lining up with TRBD2. Losses at the gene ends were 6 bases for V and 2 bases for J; bases not matched to a gene: 6. CDR1 is SNHLY and CDR2 is FYNNEI in the germline V gene. The CDR3 sequence is 15 residues long.